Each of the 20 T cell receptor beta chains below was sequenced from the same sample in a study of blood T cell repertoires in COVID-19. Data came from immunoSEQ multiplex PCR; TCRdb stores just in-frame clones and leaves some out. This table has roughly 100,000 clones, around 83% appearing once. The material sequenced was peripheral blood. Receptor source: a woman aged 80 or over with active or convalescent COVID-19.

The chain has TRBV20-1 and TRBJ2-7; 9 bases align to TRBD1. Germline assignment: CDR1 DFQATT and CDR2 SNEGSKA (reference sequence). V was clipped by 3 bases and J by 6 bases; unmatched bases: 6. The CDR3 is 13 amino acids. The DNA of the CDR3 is TGCAGTGCTAGTAGGACAGGGGTAAGCGAGCAGTACTTC. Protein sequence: CSASRTGVSEQYF.

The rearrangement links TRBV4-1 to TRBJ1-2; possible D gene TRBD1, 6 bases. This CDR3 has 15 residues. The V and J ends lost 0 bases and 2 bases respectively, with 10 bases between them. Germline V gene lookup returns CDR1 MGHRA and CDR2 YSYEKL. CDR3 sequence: CASSQDYGQNYGYTF. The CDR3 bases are TGCGCCAGCAGCCAAGACTACGGACAGAACTATGGCTACACCTTC.

CDR3: CATSPGGISYETQYF. Here the CDR3 DNA reads TGTGCCACCAGTCCAGGGGGAATATCGTATGAGACCCAGTACTTC. The chain links TRBV24-1 to TRBJ2-5; 7 nucleotides match TRBD1. Trimming removed 6 bases from V and 5 bases from J; junction bases left unmatched: 11. The CDR3 runs to 15 residues. CDR1 and CDR2 (germline): KGHDR, SFDVKD.

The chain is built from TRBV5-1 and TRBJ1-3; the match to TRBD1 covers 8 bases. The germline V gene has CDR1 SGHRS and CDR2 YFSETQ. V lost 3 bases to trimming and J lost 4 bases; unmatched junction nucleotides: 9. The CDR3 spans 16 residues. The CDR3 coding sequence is TGCGCCAGCAGCTCGCAAGGGGGGACAGGCGGAAACACCATATATTTT. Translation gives CASSSQGGTGGNTIYF.

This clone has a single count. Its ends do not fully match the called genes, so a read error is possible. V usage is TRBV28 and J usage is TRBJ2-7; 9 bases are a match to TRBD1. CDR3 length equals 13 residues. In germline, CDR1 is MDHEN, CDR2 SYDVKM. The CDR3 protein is CASEPPNRGRSSF. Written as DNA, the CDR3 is TGTGCCTCCGAACCGCCGAACAGGGGGCGATCCAGCTTC.

The CDR3 protein is CATQDREGLEQYF. Here the CDR3 DNA reads TGTGCCACCCAGGACAGGGAGGGTCTCGAGCAGTACTTC. The V and J genes are TRBV10-3 and TRBJ2-7; TRBD1 is a possible D gene (8 bases). Trimming took off 10 bases at V and 6 bases at J, with 19 bases between the two ends. Germline-derived CDR1 and CDR2 are ENHRY and SYGVKD. The CDR3 runs 13 residues.

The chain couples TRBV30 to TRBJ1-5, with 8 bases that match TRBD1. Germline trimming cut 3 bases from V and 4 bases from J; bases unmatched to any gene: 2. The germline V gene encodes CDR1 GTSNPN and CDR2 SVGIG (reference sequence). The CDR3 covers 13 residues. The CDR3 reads CAWSGTGNQPQHF. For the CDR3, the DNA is TGTGCCTGGAGCGGGACAGGAAATCAGCCCCAGCATTTT.

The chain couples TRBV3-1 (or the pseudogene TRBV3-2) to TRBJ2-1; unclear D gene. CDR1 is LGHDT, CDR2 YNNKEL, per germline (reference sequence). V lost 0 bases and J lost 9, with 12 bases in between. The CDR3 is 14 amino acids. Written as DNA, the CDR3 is TGTGCCAGCAGCCAAGAGTCTAGACCCCCTGAGCAGTTCTTC. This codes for CASSQESRPPEQFF.

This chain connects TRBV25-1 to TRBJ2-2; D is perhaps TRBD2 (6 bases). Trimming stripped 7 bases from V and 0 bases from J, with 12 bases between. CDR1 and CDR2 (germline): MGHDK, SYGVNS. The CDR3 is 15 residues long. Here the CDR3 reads CASNPGLSNTGELFF. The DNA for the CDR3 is TGTGCCAGCAACCCGGGACTCTCGAACACCGGGGAGCTGTTTTTT.

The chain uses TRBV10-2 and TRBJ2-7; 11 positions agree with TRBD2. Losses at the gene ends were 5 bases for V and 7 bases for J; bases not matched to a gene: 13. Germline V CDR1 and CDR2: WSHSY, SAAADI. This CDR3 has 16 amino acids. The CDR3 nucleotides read TGCGCCAGCAGTCGCACTAGCGGGAGTTTCGTCGTGGAGCAGTACTTC. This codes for CASSRTSGSFVVEQYF.

This CDR3 is CASNPTGGRYGYTF. The CDR3 nucleotides are TGTGCCAGCAATCCTACAGGGGGCCGGTATGGCTACACCTTC. This chain connects TRBV6-5 to TRBJ1-2; 9 bases line up with TRBD1. The CDR3 has 14 amino acids. CDR1 and CDR2 from the germline V gene are MNHEY and SVGAGI. With V trimmed by 7 bases and J by 5 bases, 8 bases remained unmatched.

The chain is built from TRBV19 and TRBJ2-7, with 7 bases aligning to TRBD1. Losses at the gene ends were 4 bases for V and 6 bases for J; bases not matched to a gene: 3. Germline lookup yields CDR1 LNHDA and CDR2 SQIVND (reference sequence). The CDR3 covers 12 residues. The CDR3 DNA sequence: TGTGCCAGTAGTAAGACAGGGACCGAGCAGTACTTC. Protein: CASSKTGTEQYF. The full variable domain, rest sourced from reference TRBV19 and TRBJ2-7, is DGGITQSPKYLFRKEGQNVTLSCEQNLNHDAMYWYRQDPGQGLRLIYYSQIVNDFQKGDIAEGYSVSREKKESFPLTVTSAQKNPTAFYLCASSKTGTEQYFGPGTRLTVT.

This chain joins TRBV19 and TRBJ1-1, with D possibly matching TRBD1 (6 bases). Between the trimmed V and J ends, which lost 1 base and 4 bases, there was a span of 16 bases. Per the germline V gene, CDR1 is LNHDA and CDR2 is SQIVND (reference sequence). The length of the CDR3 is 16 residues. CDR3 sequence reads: CASSIAAGGHGTEAFF. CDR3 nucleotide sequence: TGTGCCAGTAGTATAGCGGCCGGGGGGCATGGCACTGAAGCTTTCTTT. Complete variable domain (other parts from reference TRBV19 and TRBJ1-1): DGGITQSPKYLFRKEGQNVTLSCEQNLNHDAMYWYRQDPGQGLRLIYYSQIVNDFQKGDIAEGYSVSREKKESFPLTVTSAQKNPTAFYLCASSIAAGGHGTEAFFGQGTRLTVV.

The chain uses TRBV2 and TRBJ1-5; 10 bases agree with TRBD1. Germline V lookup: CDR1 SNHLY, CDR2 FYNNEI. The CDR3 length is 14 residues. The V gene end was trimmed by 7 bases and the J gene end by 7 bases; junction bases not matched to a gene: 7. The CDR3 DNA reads TGTGCCAGCATGTTGGACAGGGGGACCCAGCCCCAGCATTTT. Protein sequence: CASMLDRGTQPQHF. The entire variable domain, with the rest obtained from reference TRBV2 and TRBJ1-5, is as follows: EPEVTQTPSHQVTQMGQEVILRCVPISNHLYFYWYRQILGQKVEFLVSFYNNEISEKSEIFDDQFSVERPDGSNFTLKIRSTKLEDSAMYFCASMLDRGTQPQHFGDGTRLSIL.

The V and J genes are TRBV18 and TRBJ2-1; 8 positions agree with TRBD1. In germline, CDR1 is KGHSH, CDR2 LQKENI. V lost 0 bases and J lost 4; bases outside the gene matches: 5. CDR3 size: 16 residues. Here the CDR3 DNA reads TGTGCCAGCTCACCACCGCGACAGGGGACTTACAATGAGCAGTTCTTC. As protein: CASSPPRQGTYNEQFF.

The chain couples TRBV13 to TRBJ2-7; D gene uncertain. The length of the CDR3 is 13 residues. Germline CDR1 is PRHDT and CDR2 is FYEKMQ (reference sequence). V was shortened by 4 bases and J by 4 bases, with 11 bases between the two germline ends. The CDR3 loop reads CASSSSQSYEQYF. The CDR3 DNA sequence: TGTGCCAGCAGCTCCTCACAGAGTTACGAGCAGTACTTC.

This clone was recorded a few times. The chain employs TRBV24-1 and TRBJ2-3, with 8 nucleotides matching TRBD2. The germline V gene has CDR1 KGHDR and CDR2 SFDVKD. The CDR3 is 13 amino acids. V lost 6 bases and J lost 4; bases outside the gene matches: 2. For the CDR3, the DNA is TGTGCCACCAGTCGGGGGGGATCAGATACGCAGTATTTT. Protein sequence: CATSRGGSDTQYF.

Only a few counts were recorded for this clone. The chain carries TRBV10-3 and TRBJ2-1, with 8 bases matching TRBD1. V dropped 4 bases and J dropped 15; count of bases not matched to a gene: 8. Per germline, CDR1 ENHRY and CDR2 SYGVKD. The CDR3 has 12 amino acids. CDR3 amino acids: CAISAGQGRGFF. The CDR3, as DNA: TGTGCCATCAGTGCCGGACAGGGTAGAGGGTTCTTC.

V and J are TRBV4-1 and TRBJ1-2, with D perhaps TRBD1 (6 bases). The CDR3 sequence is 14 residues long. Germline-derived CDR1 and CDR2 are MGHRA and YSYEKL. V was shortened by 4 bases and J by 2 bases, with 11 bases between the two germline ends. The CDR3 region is CASSLLDRNYGYTF. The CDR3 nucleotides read TGCGCCAGCAGCCTCCTGGACAGAAACTATGGCTACACCTTC.

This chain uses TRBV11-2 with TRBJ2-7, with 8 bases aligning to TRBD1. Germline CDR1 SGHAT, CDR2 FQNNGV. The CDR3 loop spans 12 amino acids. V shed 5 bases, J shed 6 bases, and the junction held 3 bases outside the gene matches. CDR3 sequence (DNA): TGTGCCAGCAGCACGACAGGGGTCGAGCAGTACTTC. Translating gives CASSTTGVEQYF. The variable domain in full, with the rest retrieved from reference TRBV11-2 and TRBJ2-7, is EAGVAQSPRYKIIEKRQSVAFWCNPISGHATLYWYQQILGQGPKLLIQFQNNGVVDDSQLPKDRFSAERLKGVDSTLKIQPAKLEDSAVYLCASSTTGVEQYFGPGTRLTVT.